This T cell receptor (beta chain) was profiled in a study of cytomegalovirus exposure and HLA in healthy donors. Findings and caveats of the study: Among CMV-associated TCR beta chains, most appeared HLA-restricted in a later analysis. The authors later found HLA-associated TCR beta chains more clonally expanded than equally common others. Per a prior analysis, the majority of TCR beta V segments were productive roughly 87% or roughly 30% of the time.

The primer mix had 60 Vbeta and 13 Jbeta primers. The protocol was immunoSEQ multiplex PCR, while the TCRdb copy is restricted to in-frame clones and leaves out a portion. This repertoire shows approximately 220,000 clones, about three quarters found once; its top ten account for around 1.8%. A note on this clone: The antigen is not known.

CDR3 length: 16 residues. V trimming: 5 bases; J trimming: 9 bases; junction bases outside the gene matches: 8. Germline assignment: CDR1 PRHDT and CDR2 FYEKMQ (reference sequence). The sequence was collected from a man between 18 and 35 years old in good health and CMV-seronegative. Sample: PBMCs. The chain links TRBV13 to TRBJ2-1; 15 nucleotides line up with TRBD2. In DNA form, the CDR3 reads TGTGCCAGCAGCACGGGACTAGCGGGGGGCTACGGTGAGCAGTTCTTC. Translating it yields CASSTGLAGGYGEQFF.